The clone carrying this T cell receptor (beta chain) was seen a few times. Antigen specificity is unknown. Sequence at one end of the junction differs from germline and may be a read error. Germline-derived CDR1 and CDR2 are SGHTA and FQGNSA. The CDR3 is 15 residues long. This specimen comes from a study of cytomegalovirus exposure and HLA in healthy donors. Overall study results and limits: One later analysis, an examination of the roughly 130 validation repertoires, found that first-cohort TCR clusters tended to co-occur in them. Listed as cytomegalovirus-associated were 150 to 200 TCR beta chains.

Produced via immunoSEQ multiplex PCR; TCRdb's table is partial and in-frame only. Of 70,000 to 90,000 clones listed, approximately 80% were seen once; the top ten hold 2.5% to 3%. The source of this sequence is a man in his thirties or forties in good health and CMV-seronegative. The chain combines TRBV7-2 with TRBJ2-2; 10 bases match TRBD2. The specimen was PBMCs. Here the CDR3 reads CASSLAGGNTGELFF. The CDR3 nucleotides read TGTGCCAGCAGTTTAGCGGGAGGGAACACCGGGGAGCTGTTTTTT.